Following are 2 T cell receptor beta chains from one sample sequenced in a study of regulatory T cells in long-lasting Graves disease. Sample time point: persistent/refractory GD, antithyroid drugs over 5 years with positive TRAb. The TCR library was made from RNA extracted from PBMCs. Library construction for TCR beta used iRepertoire HTBI primers and Arm-PCR of CDR3 regions. TCRdb recomputed calls from the multiplex PCR reads with MiXCR, one row per CDR3 protein. The data show 400,000 to 500,000 distinct CDR3 sequences, 21% seen once. The material sequenced was peripheral blood mononuclear cells (PBMCs), taken when the disease was refractory, from a patient treated with antithyroid drugs. These receptors were collected from a female donor with Graves disease.

The chain combines TRBV7-9 with TRBJ2-5; perhaps TRBD2 as D (6 bases). V lost 2 bases to trimming and J lost 5 bases, with 21 bases between them. Germline V CDR1 and CDR2: SEHNR, FQNEAQ (reference sequence). This CDR3 is 17 amino acids long. The CDR3 loop reads CASSLYPGPNSGETQYF. CDR3 sequence (DNA): TGTGCCAGCAGCTTATACCCTGGACCAAACAGCGGGGAGACCCAGTACTTC.

This clonotype was recorded a few times. As the CDR3 is not closed by the conserved phenylalanine or tryptophan, this likely results from a read error. V usage is TRBV6-4 and J usage is TRBJ1-1, with unresolved D. The CDR3 extends over 15 amino acids. Germline CDR1 is MRHNA and CDR2 is SNTAGT. Trimming shortened V by 7 bases and J by 3 bases, and 18 bases separated the two germline ends. CDR3 sequence reads: CASTPQALGDTEAFL. The CDR3 DNA reads as TGTGCCAGCACCCCTCAGGCCCTTGGCGACACTGAAGCTTTCCTT.